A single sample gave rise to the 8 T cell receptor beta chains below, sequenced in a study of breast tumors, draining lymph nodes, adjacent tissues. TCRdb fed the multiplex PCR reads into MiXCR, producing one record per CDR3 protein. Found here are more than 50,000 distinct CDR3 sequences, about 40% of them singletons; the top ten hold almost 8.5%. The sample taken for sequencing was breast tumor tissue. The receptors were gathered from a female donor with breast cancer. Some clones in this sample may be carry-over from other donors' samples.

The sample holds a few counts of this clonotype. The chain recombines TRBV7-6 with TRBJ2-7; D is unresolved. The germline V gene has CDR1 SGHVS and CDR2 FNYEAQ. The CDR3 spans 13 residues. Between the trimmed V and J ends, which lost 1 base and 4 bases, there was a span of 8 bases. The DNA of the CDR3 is TGTGCCAGCAGCTTAGACTATAGATACGAGCAGTACTTC. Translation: CASSLDYRYEQYF. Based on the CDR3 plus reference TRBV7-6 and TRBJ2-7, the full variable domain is GAGVSQSPRYKVTKRGQDVALRCDPISGHVSLYWYRQALGQGPEFLTYFNYEAQQDKSGLPNDRFSAERPEGSISTLTIQRTEQRDSAMYRCASSLDYRYEQYFGPGTRLTVT.

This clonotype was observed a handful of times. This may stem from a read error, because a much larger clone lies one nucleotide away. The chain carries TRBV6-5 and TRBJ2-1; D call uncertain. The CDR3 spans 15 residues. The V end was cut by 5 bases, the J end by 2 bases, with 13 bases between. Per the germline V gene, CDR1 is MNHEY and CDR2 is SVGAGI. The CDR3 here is CASSHGRQAYNEQFF. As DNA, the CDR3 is TGTGCCAGCAGTCACGGGCGGCAAGCCTACAATGAGCAGTTCTTC.

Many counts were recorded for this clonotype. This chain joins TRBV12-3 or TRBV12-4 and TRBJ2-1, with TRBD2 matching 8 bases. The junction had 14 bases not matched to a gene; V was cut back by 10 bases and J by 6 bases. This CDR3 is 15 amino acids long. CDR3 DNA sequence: TGTGCCACCTCTGAGACGGGGGGGCCGAGCAATGAGCAGTTCTTC. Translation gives CATSETGGPSNEQFF.

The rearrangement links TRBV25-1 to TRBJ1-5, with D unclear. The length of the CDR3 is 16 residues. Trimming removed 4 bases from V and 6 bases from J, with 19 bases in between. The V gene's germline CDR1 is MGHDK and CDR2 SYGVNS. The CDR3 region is CASSASSSGNGQPQHF. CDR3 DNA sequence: TGTGCCAGCAGTGCCAGCAGTTCGGGGAACGGTCAGCCCCAGCATTTT.

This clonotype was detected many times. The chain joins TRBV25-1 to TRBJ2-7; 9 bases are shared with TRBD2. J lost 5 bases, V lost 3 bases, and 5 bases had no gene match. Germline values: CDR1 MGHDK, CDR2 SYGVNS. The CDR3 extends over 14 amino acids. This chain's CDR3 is CASSDSGSDHEQYF. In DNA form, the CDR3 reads TGTGCCAGCAGTGATAGCGGGAGCGACCACGAGCAGTACTTC.

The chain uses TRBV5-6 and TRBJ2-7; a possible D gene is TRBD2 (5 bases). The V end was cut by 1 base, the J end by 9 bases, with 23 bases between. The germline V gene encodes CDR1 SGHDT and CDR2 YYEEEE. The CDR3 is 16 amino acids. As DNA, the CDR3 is TGTGCCAGCAGCTTGTGGGGAGACAAATTCGCGTATGGGCAGTACTTC. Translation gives CASSLWGDKFAYGQYF.

Here the CDR3 reads CASSLRWRQGVSPLHF. The CDR3 coding sequence is TGTGCCAGCAGTTTACGCTGGCGACAGGGTGTTTCACCCCTCCACTTT. The rearrangement links TRBV28 to TRBJ1-6, with 7 bases that match TRBD1. The CDR3 spans 16 residues. Germline CDR1 MDHEN, CDR2 SYDVKM. V dropped 2 bases and J dropped 9; count of bases not matched to a gene: 10.

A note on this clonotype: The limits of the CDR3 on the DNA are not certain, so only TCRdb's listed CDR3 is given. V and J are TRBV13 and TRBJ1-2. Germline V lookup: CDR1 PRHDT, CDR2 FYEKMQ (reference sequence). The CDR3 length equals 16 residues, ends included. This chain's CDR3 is CIFLRRKDSGDYGYTF.